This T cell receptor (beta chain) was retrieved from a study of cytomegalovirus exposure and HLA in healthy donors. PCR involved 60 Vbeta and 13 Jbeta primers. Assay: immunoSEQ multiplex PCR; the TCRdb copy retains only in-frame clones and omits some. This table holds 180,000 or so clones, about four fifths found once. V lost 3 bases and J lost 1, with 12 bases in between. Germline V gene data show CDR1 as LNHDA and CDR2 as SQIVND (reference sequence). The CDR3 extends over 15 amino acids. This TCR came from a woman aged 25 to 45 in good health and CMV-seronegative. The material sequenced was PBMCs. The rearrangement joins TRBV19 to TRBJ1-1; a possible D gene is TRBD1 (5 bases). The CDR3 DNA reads TGTGCCAGTAGTATCGGGGGGATATCGAACACTGAAGCTTTCTTT. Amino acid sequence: CASSIGGISNTEAFF.